The 5 T cell receptor beta chains in this list originate from one sample, sequenced in a study of sequential checkpoint blockade in melanoma. The treatment denotes: randomized to nivolumab then ipilimumab (arm A) or the reverse (arm B). Clones were read by immunoSEQ multiplex PCR, and TCRdb kept only the in-frame ones, dropping some. Among 21,000 or so clones, roughly 80% were seen once, and the ten largest hold 10%. The sequences come from CD8+ T cells sorted from blood (inferred from file names), collected from a patient given nivolumab and ipilimumab in sequence. These receptors all come from a human donor with melanoma.

The CDR3 nucleotides are TGTGCCAGCAGTGCACCAGGGGGCGGCGATGGCTACACCTTC. It encodes CASSAPGGGDGYTF. The genes are TRBV27 and TRBJ1-2; TRBD1 matches 8 bases. The CDR3 sequence is 14 residues long. Per the germline V gene, CDR1 is MNHEY and CDR2 is SMNVEV (reference sequence). Trimming cost V 5 bases and J 6 bases; bases outside gene matches: 8.

The V and J genes are TRBV27 and TRBJ1-1; tentative D call: TRBD1 (6 bases). CDR1 and CDR2 (germline): MNHEY, SMNVEV (reference sequence). The CDR3 is 14 residues long. Trimming cost V 8 bases and J 0 bases, with 13 bases left between them. CDR3: CASGLDRLNTEAFF. The CDR3 DNA is TGTGCCAGCGGATTAGACAGGCTGAACACTGAAGCTTTCTTT.

This chain links TRBV4-3 with TRBJ2-5, with TRBD1 matching over 7 bases. The CDR3 runs to 18 residues. Unmatched junction bases numbered 12, after V lost 0 bases and J lost 2 bases. Germline V gene sequence: CDR1 LGHNA, CDR2 YSLEER. The CDR3 loop is CASSQDLAPTGLQETQYF. Here the CDR3 DNA reads TGCGCCAGCAGCCAAGATTTGGCTCCGACAGGGCTACAAGAGACCCAGTACTTC.

On this clone itself: Its ends do not fully match the called genes, so a read error is possible. This chain uses TRBV19 with TRBJ1-1, with D possibly TRBD1 on 6 matching bases. CDR1 is LNHDA, CDR2 SQIVND, per germline (reference sequence). CDR3 size: 12 residues. The CDR3 nucleotides read TGTGCCAGTAGTGGACAGCCCACTGAAGCTCTCTTT. Protein sequence: CASSGQPTEALF.

This clone appeared a few times. V usage is TRBV7-9 and J usage is TRBJ1-4, with TRBD1 as a possible D gene (5 bases). CDR1 is SEHNR and CDR2 is FQNEAQ in the germline V gene (reference sequence). Trimming pared 2 bases from V and 8 bases from J, leaving 12 bases between. This CDR3 is built from 14 residues. The CDR3 is CASSLLQEGEKLFF. DNA for the CDR3: TGTGCCAGCAGCTTACTACAGGAGGGGGAAAAACTGTTTTTT.